This TCR beta chain stems from a study of T cell responses to AZD1222 COVID-19 vaccine. Study-wide results and caveats: The breadth and depth of Spike-specific TCRs increased once two AZD1222 doses had been given. After the peak T cell response, and only then, were repertoires sampled. Just five to seven people given AZD1222 tested seropositive at baseline.

CDR1 and CDR2 from the germline V gene are LGHDT and YNNKEL (reference sequence). There are 18 residues in the CDR3. V lost 1 base and J lost 0, with 16 bases in between. Samples with a second dose at about 4 or about 12 weeks were pooled together. Turning to this clone: Its antigen is unidentified.

Some clones are missing from TCRdb's copy, which holds only in-frame ones; the method was immunoSEQ multiplex PCR. This sample yields about 120,000 clones, of which roughly nine tenths are seen a single time; approximately 2.6% belongs to the top ten. This clonotype was obtained from an adult who received the AZD1222 COVID-19 vaccine. This chain joins TRBV3-1 (or the pseudogene TRBV3-2) and TRBJ1-3; a possible D gene is TRBD1 (5 bases). Sample: peripheral blood, taken 28 days after the second AZD1222 dose. The CDR3 region is CASSQARFGGTSGNTIYF. CDR3 bases: TGTGCCAGCAGCCAAGCTCGGTTTGGGGGAACCTCTGGAAACACCATATATTTT.